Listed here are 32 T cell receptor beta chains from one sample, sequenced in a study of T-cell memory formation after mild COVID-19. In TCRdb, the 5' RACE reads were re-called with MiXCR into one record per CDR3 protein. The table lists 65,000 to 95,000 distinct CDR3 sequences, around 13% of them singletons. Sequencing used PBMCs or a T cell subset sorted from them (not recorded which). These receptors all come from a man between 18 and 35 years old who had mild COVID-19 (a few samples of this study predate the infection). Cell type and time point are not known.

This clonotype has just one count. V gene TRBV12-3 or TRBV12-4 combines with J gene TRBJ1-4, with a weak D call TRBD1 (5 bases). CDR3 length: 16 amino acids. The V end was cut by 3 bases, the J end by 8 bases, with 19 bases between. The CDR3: CASSFNGGRVKEKLFF. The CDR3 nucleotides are TGTGCCAGCAGTTTTAACGGCGGCAGGGTTAAGGAAAAACTGTTTTTT.

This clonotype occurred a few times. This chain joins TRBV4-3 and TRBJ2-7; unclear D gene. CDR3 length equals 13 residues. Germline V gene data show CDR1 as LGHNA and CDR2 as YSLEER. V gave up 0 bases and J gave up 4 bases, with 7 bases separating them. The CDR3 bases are TGCGCCAGCAGCCAAGATTCTGGATACGAGCAGTACTTC. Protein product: CASSQDSGYEQYF.

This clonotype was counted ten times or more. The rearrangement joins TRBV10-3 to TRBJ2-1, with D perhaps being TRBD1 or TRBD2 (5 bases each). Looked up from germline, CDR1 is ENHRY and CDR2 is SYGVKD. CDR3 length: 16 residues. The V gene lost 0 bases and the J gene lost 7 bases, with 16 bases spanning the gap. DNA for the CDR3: TGTGCCATCAGTGAGTCGCGAGGGGCCGTCGGGAATGAGCAGTTCTTC. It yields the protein CAISESRGAVGNEQFF.

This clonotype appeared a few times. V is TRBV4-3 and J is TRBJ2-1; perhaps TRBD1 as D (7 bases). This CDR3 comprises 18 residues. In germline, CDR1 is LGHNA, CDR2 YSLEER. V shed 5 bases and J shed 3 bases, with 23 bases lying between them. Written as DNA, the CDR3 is TGCGCCAGCAGCAAGTCTCGTACTCAGGGGGGCCTCTACAATGAGCAGTTCTTC. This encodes CASSKSRTQGGLYNEQFF.

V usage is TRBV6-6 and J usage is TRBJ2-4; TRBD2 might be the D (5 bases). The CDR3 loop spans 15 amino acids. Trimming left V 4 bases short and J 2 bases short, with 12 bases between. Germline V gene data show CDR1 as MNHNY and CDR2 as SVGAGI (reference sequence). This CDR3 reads CASSSPEDSKNIQYF. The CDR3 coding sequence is TGTGCCAGCAGTTCCCCTGAGGACTCCAAAAACATTCAGTACTTC.

CDR3 in DNA: TGCGCCAGCAGCCAGGGGACGAAGGGCAATCAGCCCCAGCATTTT. This sequence encodes CASSQGTKGNQPQHF. This chain links TRBV4-1 with TRBJ1-5, with D possibly being TRBD1 (5 bases). The V end was cut by 3 bases, the J end by 2 bases, with 11 bases between. From germline, CDR1 is MGHRA and CDR2 YSYEKL. The CDR3 spans 15 residues.

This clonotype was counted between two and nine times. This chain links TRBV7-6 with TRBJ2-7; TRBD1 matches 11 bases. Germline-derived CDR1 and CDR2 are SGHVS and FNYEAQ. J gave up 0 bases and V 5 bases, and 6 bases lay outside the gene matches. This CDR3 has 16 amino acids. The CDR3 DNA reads TGTGCCAGCAGCCTGGGACAGGGGGATGTCTCCTACGAGCAGTACTTC. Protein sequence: CASSLGQGDVSYEQYF.

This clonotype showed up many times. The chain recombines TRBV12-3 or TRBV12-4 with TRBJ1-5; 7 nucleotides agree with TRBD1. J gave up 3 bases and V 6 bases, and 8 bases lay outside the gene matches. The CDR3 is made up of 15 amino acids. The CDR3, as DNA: TGTGCCAGCAGGAAGGACAGGAGGATCAATCAGCCCCAGCATTTT. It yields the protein CASRKDRRINQPQHF.

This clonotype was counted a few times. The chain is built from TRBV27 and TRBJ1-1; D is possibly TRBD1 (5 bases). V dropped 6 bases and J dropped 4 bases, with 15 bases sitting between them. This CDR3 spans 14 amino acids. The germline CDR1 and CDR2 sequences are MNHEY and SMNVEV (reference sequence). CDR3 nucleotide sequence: TGTGCCAGCAGGCCAGAGGGGACGGGCACTGAAGCTTTCTTT. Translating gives CASRPEGTGTEAFF.

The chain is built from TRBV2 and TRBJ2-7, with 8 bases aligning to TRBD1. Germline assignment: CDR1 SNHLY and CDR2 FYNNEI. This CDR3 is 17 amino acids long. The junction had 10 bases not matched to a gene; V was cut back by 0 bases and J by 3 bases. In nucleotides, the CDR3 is TGTGCCAGCAGTGAAGCGCTAGGGGGGACAGGAGACTACGAGCAGTACGTC. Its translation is CASSEALGGTGDYEQYV.

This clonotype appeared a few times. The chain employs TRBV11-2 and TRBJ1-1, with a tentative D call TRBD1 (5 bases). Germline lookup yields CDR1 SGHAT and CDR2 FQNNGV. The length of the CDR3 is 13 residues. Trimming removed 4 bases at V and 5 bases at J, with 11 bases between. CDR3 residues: CASSSRGVTEAFF. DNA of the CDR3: TGTGCCAGCAGCTCCCGAGGGGTGACTGAAGCTTTCTTT.

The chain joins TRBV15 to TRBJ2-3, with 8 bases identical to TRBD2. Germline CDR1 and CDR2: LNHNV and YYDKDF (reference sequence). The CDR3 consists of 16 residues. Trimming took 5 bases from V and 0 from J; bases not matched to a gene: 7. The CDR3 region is CATSSTGGWSTDTQYF. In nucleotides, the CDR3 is TGTGCCACCAGCTCCACGGGGGGGTGGAGCACAGATACGCAGTATTTT.

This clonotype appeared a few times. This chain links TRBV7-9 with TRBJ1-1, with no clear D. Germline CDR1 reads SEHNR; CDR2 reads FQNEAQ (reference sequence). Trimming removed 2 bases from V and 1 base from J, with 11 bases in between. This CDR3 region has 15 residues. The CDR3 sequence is CASSLPARTNTEAFF. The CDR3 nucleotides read TGTGCCAGCAGCTTACCGGCACGGACGAACACTGAAGCTTTCTTT.

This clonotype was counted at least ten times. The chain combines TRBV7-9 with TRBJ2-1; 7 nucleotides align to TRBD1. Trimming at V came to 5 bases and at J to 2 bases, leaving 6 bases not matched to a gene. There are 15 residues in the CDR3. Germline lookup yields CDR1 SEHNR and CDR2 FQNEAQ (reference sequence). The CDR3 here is CASSPWTGPYNEQFF. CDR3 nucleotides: TGTGCCAGCAGCCCTTGGACAGGCCCCTACAATGAGCAGTTCTTC.

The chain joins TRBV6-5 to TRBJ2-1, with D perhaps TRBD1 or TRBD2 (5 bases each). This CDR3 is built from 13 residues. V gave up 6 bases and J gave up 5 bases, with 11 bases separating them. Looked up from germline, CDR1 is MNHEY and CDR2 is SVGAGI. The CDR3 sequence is CASSWGPDNEQFF. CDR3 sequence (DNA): TGTGCCAGCAGCTGGGGACCGGACAATGAGCAGTTCTTC.

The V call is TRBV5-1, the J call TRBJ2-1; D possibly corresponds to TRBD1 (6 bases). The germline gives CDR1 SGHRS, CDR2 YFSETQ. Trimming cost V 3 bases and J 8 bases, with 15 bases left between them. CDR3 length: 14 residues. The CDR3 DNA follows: TGCGCCAGCAGCTCCTGGACAGTGGGCGATGAGCAGTTCTTC. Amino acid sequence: CASSSWTVGDEQFF.

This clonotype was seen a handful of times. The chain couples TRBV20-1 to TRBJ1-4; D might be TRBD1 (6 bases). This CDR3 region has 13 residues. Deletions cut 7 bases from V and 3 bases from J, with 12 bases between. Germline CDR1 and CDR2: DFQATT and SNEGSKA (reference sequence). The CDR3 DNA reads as TGCAGTGTTAGGACAGAACCTAATGAAAAACTGTTTTTT. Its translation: CSVRTEPNEKLFF.

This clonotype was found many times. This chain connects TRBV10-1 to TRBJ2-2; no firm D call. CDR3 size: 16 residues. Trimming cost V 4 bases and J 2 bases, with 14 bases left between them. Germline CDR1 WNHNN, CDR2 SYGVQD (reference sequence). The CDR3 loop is CASSATLDLNTGELFF. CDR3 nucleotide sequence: TGCGCCAGCAGTGCCACACTGGACCTAAACACCGGGGAGCTGTTTTTT.

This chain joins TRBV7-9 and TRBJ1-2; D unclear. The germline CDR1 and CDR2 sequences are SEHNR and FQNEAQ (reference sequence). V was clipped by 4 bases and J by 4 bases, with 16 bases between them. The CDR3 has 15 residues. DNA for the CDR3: TGTGCCAGCAGCTCCTGGGCCCTGTACGGCTATGGCTACACCTTC. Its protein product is CASSSWALYGYGYTF.

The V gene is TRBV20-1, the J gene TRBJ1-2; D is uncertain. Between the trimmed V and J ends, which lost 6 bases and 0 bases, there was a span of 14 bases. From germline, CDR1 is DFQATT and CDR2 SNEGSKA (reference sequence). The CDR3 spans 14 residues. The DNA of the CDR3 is TGCAGTGCCATATCGCTTCAGGCTAACTATGGCTACACCTTC. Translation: CSAISLQANYGYTF.

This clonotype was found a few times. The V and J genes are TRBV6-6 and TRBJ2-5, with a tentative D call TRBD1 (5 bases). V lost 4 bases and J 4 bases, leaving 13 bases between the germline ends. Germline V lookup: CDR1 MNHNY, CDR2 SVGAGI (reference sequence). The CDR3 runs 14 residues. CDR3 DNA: TGTGCCAGCAGTTCGTTGGCAGGGCTAGAGACCCAGTACTTC. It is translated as CASSSLAGLETQYF.

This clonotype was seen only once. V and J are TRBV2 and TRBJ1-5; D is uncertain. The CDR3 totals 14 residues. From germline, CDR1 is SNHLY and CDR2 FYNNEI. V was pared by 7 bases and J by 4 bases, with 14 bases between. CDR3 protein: CASKWMGLNQPQHF. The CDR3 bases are TGTGCCAGCAAATGGATGGGGTTGAATCAGCCCCAGCATTTT.

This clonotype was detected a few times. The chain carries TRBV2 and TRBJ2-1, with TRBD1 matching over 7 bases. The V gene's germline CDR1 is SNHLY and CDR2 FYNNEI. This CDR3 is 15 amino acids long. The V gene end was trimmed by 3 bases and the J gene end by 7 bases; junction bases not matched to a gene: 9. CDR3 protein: CASSDPGTVFNEQFF. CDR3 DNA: TGTGCCAGCAGTGACCCCGGGACAGTTTTTAATGAGCAGTTCTTC.

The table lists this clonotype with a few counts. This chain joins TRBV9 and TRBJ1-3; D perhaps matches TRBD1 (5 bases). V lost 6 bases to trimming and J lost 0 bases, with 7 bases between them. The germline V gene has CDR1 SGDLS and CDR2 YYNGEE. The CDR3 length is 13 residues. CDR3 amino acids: CASKGYSGNTIYF. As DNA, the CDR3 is TGTGCCAGCAAGGGGTACTCTGGAAACACCATATATTTT. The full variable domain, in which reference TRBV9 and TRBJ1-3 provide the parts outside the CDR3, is DSGVTQTPKHLITATGQRVTLRCSPRSGDLSVYWYQQSLDQGLQFLIQYYNGEERAKGNILERFSAQQFPDLHSELNLSSLELGDSALYFCASKGYSGNTIYFGEGSWLTVV.

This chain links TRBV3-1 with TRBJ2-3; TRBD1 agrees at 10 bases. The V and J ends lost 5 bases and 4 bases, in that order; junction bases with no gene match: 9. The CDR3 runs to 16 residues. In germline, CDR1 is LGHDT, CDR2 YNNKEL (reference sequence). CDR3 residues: CASSENRDRGPDTQYF. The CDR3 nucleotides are TGTGCCAGCAGCGAGAACCGGGACAGGGGCCCAGATACGCAGTATTTT.

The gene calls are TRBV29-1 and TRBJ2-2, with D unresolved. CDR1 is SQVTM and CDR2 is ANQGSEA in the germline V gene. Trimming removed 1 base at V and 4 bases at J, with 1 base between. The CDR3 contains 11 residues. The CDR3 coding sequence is TGCAGCGTTGAAGCCACCGGGGAGCTGTTTTTT. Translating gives CSVEATGELFF.

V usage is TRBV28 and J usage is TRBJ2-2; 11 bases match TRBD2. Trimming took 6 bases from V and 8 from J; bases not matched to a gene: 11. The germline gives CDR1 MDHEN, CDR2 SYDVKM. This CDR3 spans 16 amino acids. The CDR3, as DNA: TGTGCCAGCAGCTCCCGACTAGCGGGGTCGGTTGGGGAGCTGTTTTTT. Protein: CASSSRLAGSVGELFF.

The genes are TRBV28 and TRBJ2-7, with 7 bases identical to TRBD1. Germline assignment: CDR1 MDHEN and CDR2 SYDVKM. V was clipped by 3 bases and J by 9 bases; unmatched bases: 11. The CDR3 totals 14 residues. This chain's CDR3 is CASSFRGSEIGQYV. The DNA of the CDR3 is TGTGCCAGCAGTTTCAGGGGGTCGGAAATAGGGCAGTACGTC.

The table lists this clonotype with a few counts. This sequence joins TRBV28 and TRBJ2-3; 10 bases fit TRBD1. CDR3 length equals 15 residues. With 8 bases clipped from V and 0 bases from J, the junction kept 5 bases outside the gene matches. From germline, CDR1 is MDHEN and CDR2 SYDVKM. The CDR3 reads CASRGQGRSTDTQYF. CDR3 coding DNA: TGTGCCAGCCGGGGACAGGGGAGGAGCACAGATACGCAGTATTTT.

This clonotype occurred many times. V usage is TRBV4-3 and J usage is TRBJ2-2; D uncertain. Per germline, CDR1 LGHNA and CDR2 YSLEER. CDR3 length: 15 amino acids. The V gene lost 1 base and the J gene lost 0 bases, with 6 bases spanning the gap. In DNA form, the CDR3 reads TGCGCCAGCAGCCAAGGGCTTACGAACACCGGGGAGCTGTTTTTT. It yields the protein CASSQGLTNTGELFF.

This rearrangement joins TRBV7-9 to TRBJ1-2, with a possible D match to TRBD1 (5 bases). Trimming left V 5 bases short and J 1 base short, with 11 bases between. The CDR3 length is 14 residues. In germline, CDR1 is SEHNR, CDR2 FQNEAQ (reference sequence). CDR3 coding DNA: TGTGCCAGCAGCATGGACAAGGTTAACTATGGCTACACCTTC. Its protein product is CASSMDKVNYGYTF.

CDR3 sequence: CASRLGDGPPEAFF. In DNA form, the CDR3 reads TGTGCCAGCCGCCTGGGGGATGGACCTCCTGAAGCTTTCTTT. The gene calls are TRBV7-2 and TRBJ1-1, with D possibly being TRBD1 (5 bases). Germline loops: CDR1 SGHTA, CDR2 FQGNSA. This CDR3 comprises 14 residues. V lost 8 bases and J 6 bases, leaving 19 bases between the germline ends.